This TCR beta chain was sequenced in a study of blood T cell repertoires in COVID-19. Clones were read by immunoSEQ multiplex PCR, and TCRdb kept only the in-frame ones, dropping some. The table has 280,000 or so clones, around nine tenths seen once. Participants' own reports of clinical history determined their cohort assignment. Germline values: CDR1 LGHDT, CDR2 YNNKEL (reference sequence). With 5 bases clipped from V and 7 bases from J, the junction kept 6 bases outside the gene matches. The CDR3 extends over 13 amino acids. V is TRBV3-1 (or the pseudogene TRBV3-2) and J is TRBJ1-2; 8 bases are shared with TRBD1. This sequence originates from a woman aged 50 to 65 who had been exposed to COVID-19. Input material: PBMCs or T cells enriched from blood (not recorded which). For the CDR3, the DNA is TGTGCCAGCAGCGATACAGGGGGTGGTGGCTACACCTTC. It translates to CASSDTGGGGYTF.